The 16 T cell receptor beta chains presented below share a single source sample, sequenced in a study of cytomegalovirus exposure and HLA in healthy donors. Amplification used 60 Vbeta primers and 13 Jbeta primers. Libraries were prepared by immunoSEQ multiplex PCR; TCRdb keeps only in-frame clonotypes and omits some of them. Here the sample table reports approximately 110,000 clones. What was sequenced was PBMCs. Receptors were obtained from a young man in good health and CMV-seronegative.

The chain is built from TRBV7-6 and TRBJ1-6; 9 bases agree with TRBD1. From germline, CDR1 is SGHVS and CDR2 FNYEAQ. V gave up 5 bases and J gave up 9 bases; unmatched junction bases: 8. The CDR3 is 15 residues long. CDR3 in amino acids: CASSHPGQGGSPLHF. CDR3 nucleotide sequence: TGTGCCAGCAGCCACCCGGGACAGGGAGGTTCACCCCTCCACTTT.

The J gene is TRBJ1-4, the V gene TRBV11-2, with D perhaps TRBD1 (5 bases). Germline V gene data show CDR1 as SGHAT and CDR2 as FQNNGV. This CDR3 has 17 amino acids. Trimming stripped 0 bases from V and 5 bases from J, with 16 bases between. CDR3 nucleotides: TGTGCCAGCAGCTTAGATGGGCAGGGCGAGAAGAATGAAAAACTGTTTTTT. Translating gives CASSLDGQGEKNEKLFF.

CDR3 DNA sequence: TGTGCCAGCAGCTTGGCCCCTTATGGCTACACCTTC. Protein: CASSLAPYGYTF. The gene calls are TRBV5-6 and TRBJ1-2, with no clear D. Trimming removed 0 bases from V and 5 bases from J, with 5 bases in between. Looked up from germline, CDR1 is SGHDT and CDR2 is YYEEEE. This CDR3 region has 12 residues.

The chain combines TRBV18 with TRBJ2-1; TRBD1 agrees at 7 bases. Germline CDR1 KGHSH, CDR2 LQKENI. The J segment lost 8 bases and the V segment lost 5 bases, leaving 6 bases of the junction unmatched. CDR3 length: 13 amino acids. The CDR3 protein is CASSKTGQHEQFF. The CDR3 DNA reads as TGTGCCAGCTCAAAAACGGGACAGCATGAGCAGTTCTTC.

The chain joins TRBV10-3 to TRBJ2-7; D might be TRBD2 (6 bases). Germline CDR1 is ENHRY and CDR2 is SYGVKD. The CDR3 covers 18 residues. V lost 5 bases, J lost 0 bases, and 23 bases lay in between. This CDR3 reads CAISNSDNPGTPSYEQYF. The CDR3 nucleotides are TGTGCCATCAGTAACTCGGATAACCCCGGGACTCCCTCCTACGAGCAGTACTTC.

The rearrangement joins TRBV7-3 to TRBJ2-1; D is unclear. Germline V gene data show CDR1 as SGHTA and CDR2 as FQGTGA. V was trimmed by 2 bases and J by 6 bases, leaving 11 bases between them. CDR3 length equals 14 residues. DNA of the CDR3: TGTGCCAGCAGCTTACCCGGCGGATTCAATGAGCAGTTCTTC. Residues: CASSLPGGFNEQFF.

V gene TRBV27 combines with J gene TRBJ1-1; a possible D gene is TRBD1 (5 bases). V dropped 3 bases and J dropped 1 base, with 12 bases sitting between them. The CDR3 consists of 15 residues. CDR1 and CDR2 (germline): MNHEY, SMNVEV (reference sequence). The CDR3 nucleotides are TGTGCCAGCAGTTTCGAGGGGCGGGGGAACACTGAAGCTTTCTTT. This translates into CASSFEGRGNTEAFF.

This chain links TRBV10-3 with TRBJ1-5; no clear D. V gave up 0 bases and J gave up 2 bases, with 11 bases separating them. This CDR3 spans 16 amino acids. The germline gives CDR1 ENHRY, CDR2 SYGVKD. The chain's CDR3 is CAISESEASGNQPQHF. The DNA of the CDR3 is TGTGCCATCAGTGAGTCAGAGGCGTCCGGCAATCAGCCCCAGCATTTT.

The chain is built from TRBV6-5 and TRBJ1-6; 7 nucleotides align to TRBD1. V was pared by 6 bases and J by 5 bases, with 4 bases of the junction left unmatched. Germline-derived CDR1 and CDR2 are MNHEY and SVGAGI. The CDR3 extends over 14 amino acids. In nucleotides, the CDR3 is TGTGCCAGCAGGGGGACAGCCAATAATTCACCCCTCCACTTT. Translating it yields CASRGTANNSPLHF.

The gene calls are TRBV6-5 and TRBJ2-7, with 7 bases aligning to TRBD1. Germline V gives CDR1 MNHEY, CDR2 SVGAGI. V shed 6 bases, J shed 3 bases, and the junction held 11 bases outside the gene matches. The CDR3 totals 15 residues. The CDR3, as DNA: TGTGCCAGCAGCCCTAGGACAGGCAGTATCTACGAGCAGTACTTC. It specifies CASSPRTGSIYEQYF.

The chain recombines TRBV4-1 with TRBJ2-7, with no clear D. The germline CDR1 and CDR2 sequences are MGHRA and YSYEKL. CDR3 length: 15 amino acids. Between the trimmed V and J ends, which lost 4 bases and 6 bases, there was a span of 19 bases. CDR3 residues: CASSLNSGYELEQYF. CDR3 bases: TGCGCCAGCAGCCTAAATTCGGGTTATGAGCTCGAGCAGTACTTC.

The chain couples TRBV5-6 to TRBJ2-7; 14 bases are shared with TRBD2. The V and J ends lost 1 base and 0 bases, in that order; junction bases with no gene match: 6. Germline lookup yields CDR1 SGHDT and CDR2 YYEEEE. CDR3 size: 18 residues. CDR3 sequence reads: CASSLKGLAGAPSYEQYF. DNA of the CDR3: TGTGCCAGCAGCTTGAAGGGACTAGCGGGAGCTCCCTCCTACGAGCAGTACTTC.

J is TRBJ1-1 and V is TRBV7-3, with 7 bases lining up with TRBD1. V trimming: 5 bases; J trimming: 4 bases; junction bases outside the gene matches: 7. Germline CDR1 and CDR2: SGHTA and FQGTGA. The CDR3 spans 14 residues. In DNA, the CDR3 is TGTGCCAGCAGCCCGACAGGGCCCGGCACTGAAGCTTTCTTT. Protein product: CASSPTGPGTEAFF. Supplemented by reference TRBV7-3 and TRBJ1-1, the full variable domain reads GAGVSQTPSNKVTEKGKYVELRCDPISGHTALYWYRQSLGQGPEFLIYFQGTGAADDSGLPNDRFFAVRPEGSVSTLKIQRTERGDSAVYLCASSPTGPGTEAFFGQGTRLTVV.

The V gene is TRBV19, the J gene TRBJ2-7; possibly TRBD2 for D (6 bases). The V end was cut by 5 bases, the J end by 6 bases, with 11 bases between. CDR1 is LNHDA, CDR2 SQIVND, per germline (reference sequence). The CDR3 extends over 12 amino acids. The CDR3 here is CASSLGGGEQYF. For the CDR3, the DNA is TGTGCCAGTAGTTTGGGGGGTGGCGAGCAGTACTTC.

This chain joins TRBV5-6 and TRBJ1-2, with 8 bases that match TRBD1. After removal of 5 bases from V and 8 bases from J, the junction contained 8 bases not matched to a gene. Germline-derived CDR1 and CDR2 are SGHDT and YYEEEE. The CDR3 is made up of 13 amino acids. The CDR3 region is CASSSVRGRGYTF. As DNA, the CDR3 is TGTGCCAGCAGTAGTGTCAGGGGGCGCGGCTACACCTTC.

V gene TRBV5-5 combines with J gene TRBJ1-1; tentative D call: TRBD1 (6 bases). The germline V gene has CDR1 SGHKS and CDR2 YYEKEE (reference sequence). Trimming stripped 2 bases from V and 3 bases from J, with 8 bases between. This CDR3 contains 13 residues. The CDR3 sequence is CASSFDRYTEAFF. For the CDR3, the DNA is TGTGCCAGCAGCTTCGACAGGTACACTGAAGCTTTCTTT.